The TCR beta chain under discussion was sequenced for a study of T cells in Graves' hyperthyroidism and ophthalmopathy. Whole-study context: Pretreatment peripheral blood was obtained at initial diagnosis.

RNA transcripts were the template for amplifying TCR beta CDR3 regions. HTBI primers drove first-round RT-PCR of the TCR CDR3. TCRdb re-derived calls from the multiplex PCR reads in MiXCR, one entry per CDR3 protein. This table holds a few hundred thousand distinct CDR3 sequences, around a sixth found once. Newly diagnosed patients aged 18 to 65 had hyperthyroidism of under 2 months' duration. Exclusion of a patient resulted from uncontrolled infection, other autoimmune disease, pregnancy or lactation. Diagnostic decisions used clinical symptoms, serum thyroxine and TRAb, thyroid ultrasound and orbital computed tomography. This clonotype was seen a few times. Material: blood. This sequence was found in a woman aged 25 to 39 with Graves' hyperthyroidism.

The CDR3 DNA follows: TGCGCCAGCGGAGTACCGCTCTCTGGGGCCAACGTCCTGACTTTC. It specifies CASGVPLSGANVLTF. The chain recombines TRBV5-1 with TRBJ2-6; D is ambiguous. The V and J ends lost 7 bases and 0 bases respectively, with 11 bases between them. The CDR3 is made up of 15 amino acids. Germline CDR1 reads SGHRS; CDR2 reads YFSETQ.